Listed here are 24 T cell receptor beta chains from one sample, sequenced in a study of blood T cell repertoires in COVID-19. Libraries were prepared by immunoSEQ multiplex PCR; TCRdb keeps only in-frame clonotypes and omits some of them. The sample lists tens of thousands of clones, approximately 94% occurring once. The sequencing sample was made of peripheral blood. The receptors stem from a human donor with active COVID-19. The donor label of this sample is uncertain.

This chain uses TRBV3-1 (or the pseudogene TRBV3-2) with TRBJ1-2, with unresolved D. This CDR3 spans 16 amino acids. CDR1 and CDR2 from the germline V gene are LGHDT and YNNKEL (reference sequence). V lost 0 bases and J 6 bases, leaving 17 bases between the germline ends. The CDR3 DNA follows: TGTGCCAGCAGCCAAGAAGACCCCAGAGGCCGGCATGGCTACACCTTC. Amino acid sequence: CASSQEDPRGRHGYTF.

The chain has TRBV5-1 and TRBJ1-6; 7 bases fit TRBD1. After removal of 0 bases from V and 7 bases from J, the junction contained 7 bases not matched to a gene. The CDR3 contains 16 residues. CDR1 is SGHRS and CDR2 is YFSETQ in the germline V gene. The DNA of the CDR3 is TGCGCCAGCAGCTTGGCCGGGGACAGACTAAATTCACCCCTCCACTTT. Translated, it gives CASSLAGDRLNSPLHF.

This chain joins TRBV6-5 and TRBJ1-2; D is uncertain. The CDR3 runs 15 residues. Germline CDR1 reads MNHEY; CDR2 reads SVGAGI. V was pared by 0 bases and J by 7 bases, with 15 bases between. CDR3 DNA sequence: TGTGCCAGCAGTTACTCGAACCCTACCGCTGGTGGCTACACCTTC. Protein: CASSYSNPTAGGYTF.

The chain joins TRBV2 to TRBJ1-2; 10 bases agree with TRBD1. The CDR3 totals 15 residues. Per the germline V gene, CDR1 is SNHLY and CDR2 is FYNNEI. After removal of 4 bases from V and 2 bases from J, the junction contained 4 bases not matched to a gene. The CDR3 bases are TGTGCCAGCAGTGTGAGACAGGGGGCGAACTATGGCTACACCTTC. This encodes CASSVRQGANYGYTF.

The gene calls are TRBV5-1 and TRBJ2-3; D ambiguous. This CDR3 is 14 amino acids long. The germline gives CDR1 SGHRS, CDR2 YFSETQ. Trimming took off 3 bases at V and 2 bases at J, with 10 bases between the two ends. The CDR3 is CASSSRFVTDTQYF. CDR3 coding DNA: TGCGCCAGCAGCTCTAGGTTTGTCACAGATACGCAGTATTTT.

V and J are TRBV2 and TRBJ2-7, with D possibly matching TRBD2 (5 bases). CDR1 is SNHLY and CDR2 is FYNNEI in the germline V gene. The V end was cut by 7 bases, the J end by 4 bases, with 17 bases between. This CDR3 is 14 amino acids long. CDR3 bases: TGTGCCAGCACCACCAGTAGGACGGGATACGAGCAGTACTTC. Amino acids: CASTTSRTGYEQYF.

This chain uses TRBV12-3 or TRBV12-4 with TRBJ1-1; D is unresolved. CDR3 length equals 13 residues. The V end was cut by 4 bases, the J end by 1 base, with 7 bases between. CDR3 coding DNA: TGTGCCAGCAGTTCAACTCCGAACACTGAAGCTTTCTTT. It specifies CASSSTPNTEAFF.

In this sample, this clone turned up once. The rearrangement joins TRBV7-2 to TRBJ1-5, with unresolved D. This CDR3 contains 15 residues. Germline CDR1 SGHTA, CDR2 FQGNSA. Trimming left V 1 base short and J 2 bases short, with 9 bases between. CDR3 nucleotides: TGTGCCAGCAGCTTAGTATTTTTTGGCAATCAGCCCCAGCATTTT. Translation: CASSLVFFGNQPQHF.

This chain uses TRBV6-6 with TRBJ2-7, with a tentative D call TRBD2 (6 bases). There are 14 residues in the CDR3. Germline V gene lookup returns CDR1 MNHNY and CDR2 SVGAGI (reference sequence). Trimming cost V 2 bases and J 6 bases, with 14 bases left between them. The CDR3 protein is CASSYAGTALEQYF. The CDR3 nucleotides are TGTGCCAGCAGTTACGCAGGGACTGCTCTCGAGCAGTACTTC.

The chain employs TRBV6-5 and TRBJ2-4; D not resolved. V was pared by 2 bases and J by 3 bases, with 5 bases between. CDR3 length: 13 amino acids. The germline gives CDR1 MNHEY, CDR2 SVGAGI. CDR3 sequence reads: CASSYAGKNIQYF. CDR3 nucleotides: TGTGCCAGCAGTTACGCCGGCAAAAACATTCAGTACTTC.

The J gene is TRBJ1-5, the V gene TRBV30, with 12 bases aligning to TRBD1. The V and J ends lost 3 bases and 0 bases, in that order; junction bases with no gene match: 15. The CDR3 contains 20 residues. CDR1 GTSNPN and CDR2 SVGIG come from the germline V gene (reference sequence). CDR3 bases: TGTGCCTGGAGCGGGGACAGGGGGCATCTCGGCCCTTATAGCAATCAGCCCCAGCATTTT. It encodes CAWSGDRGHLGPYSNQPQHF.

The chain recombines TRBV28 with TRBJ2-7; 10 bases are a match to TRBD1. The V and J ends lost 3 bases and 4 bases, in that order; junction bases with no gene match: 6. The CDR3 totals 15 residues. Per germline, CDR1 MDHEN and CDR2 SYDVKM. CDR3 DNA sequence: TGTGCCAGCAGTTTGACCGGGACAGGGGCGTACGAGCAGTACTTC. This encodes CASSLTGTGAYEQYF.

The rearrangement links TRBV5-5 to TRBJ1-5, with 7 bases fitting TRBD1. The CDR3 has 15 residues. Looked up from germline, CDR1 is SGHKS and CDR2 is YYEKEE (reference sequence). Trimming cost V 0 bases and J 6 bases; bases outside gene matches: 6. CDR3 region: CASSLGVGGVQPQHF. CDR3 bases: TGTGCCAGCAGCTTGGGAGTAGGGGGCGTTCAGCCCCAGCATTTT.

The rearrangement joins TRBV2 to TRBJ1-5; possibly TRBD1 for D (5 bases). Per the germline V gene, CDR1 is SNHLY and CDR2 is FYNNEI. V was clipped by 6 bases and J by 6 bases, with 12 bases between them. The CDR3 totals 13 residues. In DNA form, the CDR3 reads TGTGCCAGCAGGACAGACGGAATTCAGCCCCAGCATTTT. Protein: CASRTDGIQPQHF.

The gene calls are TRBV7-6 and TRBJ2-3; 9 bases agree with TRBD2. This CDR3 spans 15 amino acids. V trimming: 1 base; J trimming: 6 bases; junction bases outside the gene matches: 5. The V gene's germline CDR1 is SGHVS and CDR2 FNYEAQ. The CDR3 protein is CASSLVAGEGDTQYF. The CDR3, as DNA: TGTGCCAGCAGCTTAGTAGCGGGAGAAGGTGATACGCAGTATTTT.

This clone was picked up one time. The V call is TRBV6-6, the J call TRBJ2-3, with 9 bases identical to TRBD2. The length of the CDR3 is 15 residues. V shed 10 bases, J shed 4 bases, and the junction held 12 bases outside the gene matches. Germline lookup yields CDR1 MNHNY and CDR2 SVGAGI (reference sequence). CDR3 protein: CATLYDSGSSDTQYF. In nucleotides, the CDR3 is TGTGCCACCCTCTACGATAGCGGGAGCTCAGATACGCAGTATTTT.

The rearrangement uses TRBV30 and TRBJ1-5; 9 nucleotides align to TRBD1. The CDR3 consists of 13 residues. Looked up from germline, CDR1 is GTSNPN and CDR2 is SVGIG (reference sequence). V gave up 8 bases and J gave up 3 bases; unmatched junction bases: 5. CDR3 sequence (DNA): TGTGCCATACAGGGGGCTAACAATCAGCCCCAGCATTTT. Amino acid sequence: CAIQGANNQPQHF.

V usage is TRBV4-1 and J usage is TRBJ2-7, with unresolved D. From germline, CDR1 is MGHRA and CDR2 YSYEKL. V was trimmed by 1 base and J by 3 bases, leaving 10 bases between them. The CDR3 sequence is 14 residues long. The CDR3 sequence: CASSQVTRNYEQYF. In DNA form, the CDR3 reads TGCGCCAGCAGCCAAGTGACACGGAACTACGAGCAGTACTTC.

This clone was detected only a few times. The gene calls are TRBV2 and TRBJ1-5; no clear D gene. The CDR3 extends over 13 amino acids. The ends were cut back, 6 bases at V and 3 bases at J, with 9 bases in the middle. The germline V gene has CDR1 SNHLY and CDR2 FYNNEI. CDR3 bases: TGTGCCAGCAGCGCGGGATTCAATCAGCCCCAGCATTTT. It is translated as CASSAGFNQPQHF.

J is TRBJ2-5 and V is TRBV28; TRBD2 matches 13 bases. The CDR3 has 14 amino acids. CDR1 and CDR2 from the germline V gene are MDHEN and SYDVKM. J gave up 10 bases and V 2 bases, and 4 bases lay outside the gene matches. CDR3 region: CASSLGLAGELQYF. CDR3 coding DNA: TGTGCCAGCAGTTTAGGACTAGCGGGAGAGCTCCAGTACTTC.

This clone was seen more than once but under ten times. V gene TRBV6-6 combines with J gene TRBJ2-5; D not resolved. Trimming pared 5 bases from V and 2 bases from J, leaving 15 bases between. Germline-derived CDR1 and CDR2 are MNHNY and SVGAGI (reference sequence). This CDR3 is built from 15 residues. The CDR3 spells CASSTPESVQETQYF. The CDR3 DNA reads as TGTGCCAGCAGTACCCCGGAGTCAGTGCAAGAGACCCAGTACTTC.

The chain employs TRBV30 and TRBJ2-3, with D perhaps TRBD1 (6 bases). CDR1 is GTSNPN, CDR2 SVGIG, per germline (reference sequence). The CDR3 contains 13 residues. Trimming took off 3 bases at V and 7 bases at J, with 14 bases between the two ends. The CDR3 is CAWRSKGEYTQYF. CDR3 DNA sequence: TGTGCCTGGAGAAGTAAGGGGGAATATACGCAGTATTTT.

This chain joins TRBV5-6 and TRBJ1-2, with D possibly TRBD1 on 5 matching bases. The V and J ends lost 0 bases and 4 bases respectively, with 10 bases between them. There are 14 residues in the CDR3. Germline V CDR1 and CDR2: SGHDT, YYEEEE. As DNA, the CDR3 is TGTGCCAGCAGCTTGGCCCAGGGTAGCTATGGCTACACCTTC. It codes for CASSLAQGSYGYTF.

The gene calls are TRBV5-5 and TRBJ1-5; D gene unclear. The CDR3 sequence is 14 residues long. V lost 2 bases, J lost 1 base, and 7 bases lay in between. Germline CDR1 reads SGHKS; CDR2 reads YYEKEE (reference sequence). CDR3 coding DNA: TGTGCCAGCAGCTTCGTCCTAAGCAATCAGCCCCAGCATTTT. Translating gives CASSFVLSNQPQHF.